The 2 T cell receptor beta chains below were found in one sample sequenced in a study of blood T cell repertoires in COVID-19. Produced via immunoSEQ multiplex PCR; TCRdb's table is partial and in-frame only. Of 330,000 or so clones listed, roughly nine tenths are singletons. The sample was peripheral blood. All receptors derive from a woman aged 55 to 70 with COVID-19, enrolled during active disease.

This clone has a single count. The chain has TRBV28 and TRBJ2-7, with a possible D match to TRBD1 (6 bases). This CDR3 is 14 amino acids long. Trimming removed 4 bases at V and 3 bases at J, with 13 bases between. CDR1 is MDHEN and CDR2 is SYDVKM in the germline V gene. This CDR3 reads CASSSQGRGYEQYF. CDR3 nucleotides: TGTGCCAGCAGTTCACAGGGTCGGGGCTACGAGCAGTACTTC.

This clone was detected once. The V gene is TRBV6-5, the J gene TRBJ1-5; TRBD1 matches at 7 bases. V lost 6 bases and J lost 5; bases outside the gene matches: 4. The CDR3 covers 13 residues. Germline V gives CDR1 MNHEY, CDR2 SVGAGI. The CDR3 DNA sequence: TGTGCCAGCAGACAGGGGTGGGATCAGCCCCAGCATTTT. Amino acids: CASRQGWDQPQHF.